The 13 T cell receptor beta chains below come from one sample, sequenced in a study of technical replicates of blood from several donors. The repertoire was sequenced with immunoSEQ multiplex PCR; TCRdb's copy has only in-frame clones and lacks some. The sample contains fewer than 90,000 clones, about 93% of which appear only once. The sequencing input was T cells isolated from PBMCs. The source of these receptors is a human donor in good health.

The CDR3 sequence: CASSRNYEQYF. DNA for the CDR3: TGTGCCAGCAGCAGAAACTACGAGCAGTACTTC. The chain has TRBV28 and TRBJ2-7; no definite D call. Germline lookup yields CDR1 MDHEN and CDR2 SYDVKM. The CDR3 extends over 11 amino acids. V was shortened by 6 bases and J by 3 bases, with 6 bases between the two germline ends.

The chain links TRBV7-3 to TRBJ2-2; 8 bases are a match to TRBD2. Trimming cost V 5 bases and J 7 bases; bases outside gene matches: 12. Per the germline V gene, CDR1 is SGHTA and CDR2 is FQGTGA. The CDR3 is made up of 16 amino acids. The CDR3 bases are TGTGCCAGCAGCGAAGCGGGAGTAGACCTGGGCGGGGAGCTGTTTTTT. This encodes CASSEAGVDLGGELFF. The whole variable domain, remainder taken from reference TRBV7-3 and TRBJ2-2, is GAGVSQTPSNKVTEKGKYVELRCDPISGHTALYWYRQSLGQGPEFLIYFQGTGAADDSGLPNDRFFAVRPEGSVSTLKIQRTERGDSAVYLCASSEAGVDLGGELFFGEGSRLTVL.

The V gene is TRBV28, the J gene TRBJ2-5; D is unresolved. The CDR3 runs 13 residues. The germline V and J ends were trimmed by 2 bases and 5 bases, with 9 bases remaining between them. Germline V lookup: CDR1 MDHEN, CDR2 SYDVKM. Here the CDR3 DNA reads TGTGCCAGCAGTTTAGTACTCGGGGAGACCCAGTACTTC. This encodes CASSLVLGETQYF.

V is TRBV12-5 and J is TRBJ2-7, with 7 bases lining up with TRBD1. CDR1 is LGHNT and CDR2 is FRNRAP in the germline V gene. J lost 5 bases, V lost 7 bases, and 11 bases had no gene match. CDR3 length: 14 amino acids. The CDR3 is CASASGQKAHEQYF. In DNA form, the CDR3 reads TGTGCTAGTGCCTCGGGACAGAAGGCCCACGAGCAGTACTTC.

The CDR3 DNA follows: TGTGCCAGCATCTTCGACAGATACTCTGGAGGCTACACCTTC. Amino acids: CASIFDRYSGGYTF. This rearrangement joins TRBV21-1 to TRBJ1-2; TRBD1 was called by the table and not checked on the DNA. TRBV21-1 is labeled a pseudogene. CDR3 length equals 14 residues.

J is TRBJ1-2 and V is TRBV29-1; D not certain. From germline, CDR1 is SQVTM and CDR2 ANQGSEA. The CDR3 has 13 amino acids. V was clipped by 1 base and J by 4 bases, with 10 bases between them. For the CDR3, the DNA is TGCAGCGTTGAAGGTGGAGGACCCTATGGCTACACCTTC. This encodes CSVEGGGPYGYTF.

In this sample, this clone turned up once. V is TRBV25-1 and J is TRBJ2-5; D remains ambiguous. Per germline, CDR1 MGHDK and CDR2 SYGVNS. Trimming took 2 bases from V and 2 from J, leaving 9 bases between them. The CDR3 spans 14 residues. The CDR3 region is CASSEGRAQETQYF. Here the CDR3 DNA reads TGTGCCAGCAGTGAAGGTCGAGCTCAAGAGACCCAGTACTTC. The full variable domain, with the rest looked up from reference TRBV25-1 and TRBJ2-5, is EADIYQTPRYLVIGTGKKITLECSQTMGHDKMYWYQQDPGMELHLIHYSYGVNSTEKGDLSSESTVSRIRTEHFPLTLESARPSHTSQYLCASSEGRAQETQYFGPGTRLLVL.

A note on this clone: The same CDR3 arises from other DNA sequences in this sample as well. The chain uses TRBV7-9 and TRBJ2-7, with no clear D. Germline CDR1 SEHNR, CDR2 FQNEAQ (reference sequence). This CDR3 region has 12 residues. Trimming shortened V by 2 bases and J by 3 bases, and 5 bases separated the two germline ends. Written as DNA, the CDR3 is TGTGCCAGCAGCTTAACCGGCTACGAGCAGTACTTC. Protein product: CASSLTGYEQYF.

The chain couples TRBV7-6 to TRBJ2-3; a weak D match, TRBD1 (6 bases). This CDR3 is 16 amino acids long. The germline V gene encodes CDR1 SGHVS and CDR2 FNYEAQ. V lost 2 bases and J 1 base, leaving 13 bases between the germline ends. The CDR3 DNA reads TGTGCCAGCAGCTTACGTTCCCAGGGGCGCACAGATACGCAGTATTTT. It is translated as CASSLRSQGRTDTQYF.

The gene calls are TRBV12-5 and TRBJ1-2; 9 bases are a match to TRBD1. The CDR3 totals 13 residues. The germline gives CDR1 LGHNT, CDR2 FRNRAP. V trimming: 8 bases; J trimming: 2 bases; junction bases outside the gene matches: 3. The DNA for the CDR3 is TGTGCTAGTTCCGGGACAGGGAACTATGGCTACACCTTC. Its protein is CASSGTGNYGYTF.

The chain links TRBV30 to TRBJ2-5; 8 bases are shared with TRBD2. Germline V gives CDR1 GTSNPN, CDR2 SVGIG (reference sequence). Trimming removed 1 base from V and 7 bases from J; junction bases left unmatched: 11. This CDR3 is built from 15 residues. The CDR3 bases are TGTGCCTGGAGTGATAAGCGGGGGATTCCAGGGACCCAGTACTTC. Residues: CAWSDKRGIPGTQYF.

This chain links TRBV5-1 with TRBJ1-2; 7 nucleotides agree with TRBD1. Germline lookup yields CDR1 SGHRS and CDR2 YFSETQ. With V trimmed by 0 bases and J by 8 bases, 10 bases remained unmatched. The CDR3 contains 15 residues. CDR3 sequence reads: CASSLEQGRWDGYTF. The CDR3 nucleotides are TGCGCCAGCAGCTTGGAACAGGGGCGTTGGGACGGCTACACCTTC.

The chain has TRBV2 and TRBJ1-1; TRBD1 aligns across 11 bases. Per germline, CDR1 SNHLY and CDR2 FYNNEI. J was trimmed by 0 bases and V by 10 bases; bases with no gene match: 10. The CDR3 length is 16 residues. The CDR3 spells CATSSGQGALNTEAFF. CDR3 nucleotides: TGTGCCACCTCGAGTGGACAGGGGGCGCTGAACACTGAAGCTTTCTTT.